This TCR beta chain was recovered during a study of vaccination and CD4 T cells after COVID-19. For the study at large: Post-vaccine sampling followed dose two by a median roughly 65 days (range 14 to 241). Overlapping spike pools from SARS-CoV-2 and HCoV-NL63, HCoV-OC43 and HCoV-229E served as culture stimuli.

Study-wide findings and caveats: Spike mono-reactivity was found in 304 of 307 vaccine-specific clones from convalescent patients.

Notes on this clonotype: The antigen is undetermined.

With the Oncomine TCR Beta short-read assay, DNA from cultured CD4+ T cells was sequenced. The genomic DNA was obtained from cultured CD4+ T cells by extraction with the QIAamp micro DNA kit. TCRdb ran MiXCR on the PCR reads and lists one entry per CDR3 protein. Of some 11,000 distinct CDR3 sequences in the sample, 28% were seen once. Stated treatment: roughly ten-day PBMC culture with coronavirus spike peptide pools or control peptides (ViraFEST assay). Those CD4+ T cells from the unexposed donor predate the COVID-19 pandemic (2011-2018). ViraFEST used peptide pools to expand antigen-specific T cells, then sequenced TCRs. The TCR originated in a human donor in good health. Sequenced sample: CD4+ T cells from blood, cultured in vitro.

The CDR3 region is CASSEPGQGGGEKLFF. The CDR3 nucleotides read TGCGCCAGCAGTGAGCCCGGACAGGGCGGCGGGGAAAAACTGTTTTTT. V and J are TRBV10-2 and TRBJ1-4; 8 nucleotides line up with TRBD1. CDR3 length: 16 residues. Germline V gives CDR1 WSHSY, CDR2 SAAADI. J gave up 8 bases and V 2 bases, and 10 bases lay outside the gene matches.